A single T cell receptor (beta chain) is shown here with its context. Its antigen is still unknown. Trimming removed 3 bases from V and 3 bases from J, with 16 bases in between. Germline V gene data show CDR1 as KGHSH and CDR2 as LQKENI. CDR3 size: 16 residues. This sample is drawn from a study of OX40 agonist ivuxolimab in advanced cancers. The wider study: Three patients responded partially, comprising one with hepatocellular carcinoma and two with cutaneous melanoma. Findings and caveats of the study: Among T cells, CD8+ cells averaged more expanded clones than CD4+ cells.

The data were produced by immunoSEQ multiplex PCR, yet TCRdb's version contains in-frame clones alone and is incomplete. Of about 62,000 clones in the sample, approximately 86% were seen once. Sequenced material: CD4+ or CD8+ T cells sorted from blood, taken in a trial of the OX40 agonist ivuxolimab. The chain couples TRBV18 to TRBJ2-3, with a weak D call TRBD1 (5 bases). The receptor was isolated from an adult with an advanced solid tumor such as melanoma, head and neck, liver or kidney cancer. CDR3 nucleotides: TGTGCCAGCTCACCGATGGAGACAGAAGCTACAGATACGCAGTATTTT. Translating gives CASSPMETEATDTQYF.